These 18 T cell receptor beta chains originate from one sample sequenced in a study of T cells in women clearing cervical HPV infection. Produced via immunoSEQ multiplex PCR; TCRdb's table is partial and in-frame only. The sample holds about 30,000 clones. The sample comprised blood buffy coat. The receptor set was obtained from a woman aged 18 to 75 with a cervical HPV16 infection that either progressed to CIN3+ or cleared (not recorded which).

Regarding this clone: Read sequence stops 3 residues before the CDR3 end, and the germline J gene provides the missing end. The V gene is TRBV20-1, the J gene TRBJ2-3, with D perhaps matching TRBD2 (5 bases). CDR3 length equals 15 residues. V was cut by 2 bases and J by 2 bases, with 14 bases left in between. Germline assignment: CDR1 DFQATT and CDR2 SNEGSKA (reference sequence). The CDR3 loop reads CSARPAVGVTDTQYF. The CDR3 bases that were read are TGCAGTGCTAGACCCGCGGTCGGGGTCACAGATACG.

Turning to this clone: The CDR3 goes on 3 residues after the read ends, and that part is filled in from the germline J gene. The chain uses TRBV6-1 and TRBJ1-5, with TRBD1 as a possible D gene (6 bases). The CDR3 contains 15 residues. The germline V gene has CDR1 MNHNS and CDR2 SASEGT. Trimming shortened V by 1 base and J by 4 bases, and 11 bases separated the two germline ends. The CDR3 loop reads CASSEEEGGNQPQHF. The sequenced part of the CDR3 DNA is TGTGCCAGCAGTGAAGAAGAAGGGGGTAATCAGCCC.

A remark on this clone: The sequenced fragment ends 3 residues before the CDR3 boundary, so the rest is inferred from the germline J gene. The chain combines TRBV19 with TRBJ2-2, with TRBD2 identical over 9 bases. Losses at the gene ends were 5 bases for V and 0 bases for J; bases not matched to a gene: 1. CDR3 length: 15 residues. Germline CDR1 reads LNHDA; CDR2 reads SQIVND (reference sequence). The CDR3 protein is CASSPSGANTGELFF. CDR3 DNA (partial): TGTGCCAGTAGTCCTAGCGGGGCGAACACCGGGGAG. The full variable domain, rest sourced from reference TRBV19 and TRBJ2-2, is DGGITQSPKYLFRKEGQNVTLSCEQNLNHDAMYWYRQDPGQGLRLIYYSQIVNDFQKGDIAEGYSVSREKKESFPLTVTSAQKNPTAFYLCASSPSGANTGELFFGEGSRLTVL.

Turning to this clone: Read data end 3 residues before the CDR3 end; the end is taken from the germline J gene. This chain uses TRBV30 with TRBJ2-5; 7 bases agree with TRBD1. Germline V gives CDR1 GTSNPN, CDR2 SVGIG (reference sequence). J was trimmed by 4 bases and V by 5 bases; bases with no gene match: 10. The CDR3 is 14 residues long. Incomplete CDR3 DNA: TGTGCCTGGGGCCCGACAGGGATCCGAGAGACC. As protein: CAWGPTGIRET. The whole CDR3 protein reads CAWGPTGIRETQYF.

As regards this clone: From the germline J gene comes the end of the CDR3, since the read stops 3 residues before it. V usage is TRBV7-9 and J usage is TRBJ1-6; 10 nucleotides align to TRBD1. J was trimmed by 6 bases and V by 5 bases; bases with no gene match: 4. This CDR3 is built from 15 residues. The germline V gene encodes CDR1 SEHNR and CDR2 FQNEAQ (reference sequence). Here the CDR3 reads CASSATGGINSPLHF. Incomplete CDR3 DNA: TGTGCCAGCAGCGCGACAGGGGGCATTAATTCACCC. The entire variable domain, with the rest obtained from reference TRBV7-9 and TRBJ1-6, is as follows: DTGVSQNPRHKITKRGQNVTFRCDPISEHNRLYWYRQTLGQGPEFLTYFQNEAQLEKSRLLSDRFSAERPKGSFSTLEIQRTEQGDSAMYLCASSATGGINSPLHFGNGTRLTVT.

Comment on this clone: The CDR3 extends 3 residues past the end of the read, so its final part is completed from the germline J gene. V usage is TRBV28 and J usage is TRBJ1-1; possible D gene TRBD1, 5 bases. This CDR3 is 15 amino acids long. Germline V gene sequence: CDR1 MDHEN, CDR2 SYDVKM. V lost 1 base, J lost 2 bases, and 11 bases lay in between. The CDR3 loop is CASSLSGHINTEAFF. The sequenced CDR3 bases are TGTGCCAGCAGTTTATCAGGACACATAAACACTGAA.

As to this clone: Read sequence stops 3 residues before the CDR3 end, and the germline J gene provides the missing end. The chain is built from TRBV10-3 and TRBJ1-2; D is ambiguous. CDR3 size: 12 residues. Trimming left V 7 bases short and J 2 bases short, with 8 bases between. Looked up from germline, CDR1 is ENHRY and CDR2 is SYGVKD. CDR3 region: CAITEGNYGYTF. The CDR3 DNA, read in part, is TGTGCCATCACTGAAGGGAACTATGGC.

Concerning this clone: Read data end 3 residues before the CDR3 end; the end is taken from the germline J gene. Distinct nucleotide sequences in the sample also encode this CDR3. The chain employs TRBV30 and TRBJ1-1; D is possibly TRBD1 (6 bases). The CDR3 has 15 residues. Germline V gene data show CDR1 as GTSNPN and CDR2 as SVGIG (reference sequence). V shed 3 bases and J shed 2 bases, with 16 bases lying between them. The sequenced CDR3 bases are TGTGCCTGGAGCCCCCGGACAGACTTCAACACTGAA. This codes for CAWSPRTDFNTE. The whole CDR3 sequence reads CAWSPRTDFNTEAFF.

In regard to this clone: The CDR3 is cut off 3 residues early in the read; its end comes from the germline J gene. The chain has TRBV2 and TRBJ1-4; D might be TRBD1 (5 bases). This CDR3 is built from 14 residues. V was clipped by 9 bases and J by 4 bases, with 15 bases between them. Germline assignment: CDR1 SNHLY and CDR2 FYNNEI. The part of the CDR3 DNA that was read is TGTGCCAGTAGACCTGGGGCAAATAATGAAAAA. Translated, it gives CASRPGANNEK. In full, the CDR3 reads CASRPGANNEKLFF.

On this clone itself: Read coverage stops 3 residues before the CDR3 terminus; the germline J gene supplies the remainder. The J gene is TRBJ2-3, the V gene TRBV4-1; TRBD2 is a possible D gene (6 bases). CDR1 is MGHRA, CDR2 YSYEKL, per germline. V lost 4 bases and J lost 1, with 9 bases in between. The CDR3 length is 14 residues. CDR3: CASSLIAGTDTQYF. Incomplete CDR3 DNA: TGCGCCAGCAGCCTCATAGCGGGCACAGATACG.

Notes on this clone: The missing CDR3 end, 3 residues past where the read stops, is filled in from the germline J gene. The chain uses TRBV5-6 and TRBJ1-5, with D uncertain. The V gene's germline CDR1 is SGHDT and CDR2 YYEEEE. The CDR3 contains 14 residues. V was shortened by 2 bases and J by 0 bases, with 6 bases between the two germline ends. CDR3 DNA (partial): TGTGCCAGCAGCTTCGAGGGTAGCAATCAGCCC. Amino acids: CASSFEGSNQP. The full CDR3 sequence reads CASSFEGSNQPQHF.

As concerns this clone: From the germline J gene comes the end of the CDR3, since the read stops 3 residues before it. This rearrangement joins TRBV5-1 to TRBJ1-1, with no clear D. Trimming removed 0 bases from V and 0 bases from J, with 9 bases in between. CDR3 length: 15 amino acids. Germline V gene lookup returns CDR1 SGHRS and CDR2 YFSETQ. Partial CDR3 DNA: TGCGCCAGCAGCTTGGACCGGGTGATGAACACTGAA. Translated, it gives CASSLDRVMNTE. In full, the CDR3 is CASSLDRVMNTEAFF.

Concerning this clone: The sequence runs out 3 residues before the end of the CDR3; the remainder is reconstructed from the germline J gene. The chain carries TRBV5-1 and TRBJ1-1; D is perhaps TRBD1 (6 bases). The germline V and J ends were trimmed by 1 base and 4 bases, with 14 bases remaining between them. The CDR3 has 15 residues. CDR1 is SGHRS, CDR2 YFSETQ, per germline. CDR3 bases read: TGCGCCAGCAGCTTGATCTACAGGGCGGCCACTGAA. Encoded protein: CASSLIYRAATE. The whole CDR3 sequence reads CASSLIYRAATEAFF.

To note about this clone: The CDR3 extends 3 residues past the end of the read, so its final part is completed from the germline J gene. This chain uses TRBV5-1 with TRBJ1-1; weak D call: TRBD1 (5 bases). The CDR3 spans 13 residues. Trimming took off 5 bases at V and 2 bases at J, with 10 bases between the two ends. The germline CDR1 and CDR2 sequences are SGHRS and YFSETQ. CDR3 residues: CASRQGPNTEAFF. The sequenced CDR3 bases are TGCGCCAGCAGGCAGGGCCCAAACACTGAA.

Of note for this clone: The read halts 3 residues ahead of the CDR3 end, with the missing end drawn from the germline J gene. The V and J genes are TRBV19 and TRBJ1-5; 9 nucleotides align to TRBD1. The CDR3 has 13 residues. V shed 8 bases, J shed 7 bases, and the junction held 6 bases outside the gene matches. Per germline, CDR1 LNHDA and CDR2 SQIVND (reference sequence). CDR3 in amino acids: CASQRQGGQPQHF. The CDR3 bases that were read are TGTGCCAGTCAGAGACAGGGGGGACAGCCC. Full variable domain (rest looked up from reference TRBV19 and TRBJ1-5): DGGITQSPKYLFRKEGQNVTLSCEQNLNHDAMYWYRQDPGQGLRLIYYSQIVNDFQKGDIAEGYSVSREKKESFPLTVTSAQKNPTAFYLCASQRQGGQPQHFGDGTRLSIL.

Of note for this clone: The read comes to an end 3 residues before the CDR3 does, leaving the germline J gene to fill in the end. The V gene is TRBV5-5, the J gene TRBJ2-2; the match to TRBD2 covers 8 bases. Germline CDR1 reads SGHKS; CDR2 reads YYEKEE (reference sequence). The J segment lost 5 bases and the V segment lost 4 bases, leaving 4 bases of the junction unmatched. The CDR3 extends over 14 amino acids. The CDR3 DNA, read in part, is TGTGCCAGCAGCCTGGGACTAGGGACCGGGGAG. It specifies CASSLGLGTGE. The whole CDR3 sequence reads CASSLGLGTGELFF.

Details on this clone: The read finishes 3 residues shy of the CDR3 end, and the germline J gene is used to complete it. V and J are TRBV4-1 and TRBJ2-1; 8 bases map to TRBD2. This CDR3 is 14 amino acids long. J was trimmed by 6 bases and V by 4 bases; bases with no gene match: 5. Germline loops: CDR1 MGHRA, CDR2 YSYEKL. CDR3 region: CASSRPGGVNEQFF. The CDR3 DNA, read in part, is TGCGCCAGCAGCCGACCGGGAGGGGTCAATGAG.

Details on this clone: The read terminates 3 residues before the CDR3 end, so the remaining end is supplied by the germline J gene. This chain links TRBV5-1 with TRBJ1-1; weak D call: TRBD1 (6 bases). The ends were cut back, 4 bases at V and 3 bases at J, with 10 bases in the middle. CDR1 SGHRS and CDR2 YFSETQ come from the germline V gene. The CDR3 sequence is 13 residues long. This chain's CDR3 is CASSLGQDTEAFF. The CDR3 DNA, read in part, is TGCGCCAGCAGCCTGGGACAAGACACTGAA.